Presented here are 8 T cell receptor beta chains from one specimen sequenced in a study of control samples from healthy donors and cancer patients. TCRdb's copy holds only in-frame clones and misses some; the assay was immunoSEQ multiplex PCR. Of under 15,000 clones in the sample, approximately 95% were seen once. Specimen: PBMCs. The receptors come from a man in his 70s with head and neck cancer.

This clone was recorded once. This rearrangement joins TRBV28 to TRBJ1-5; 7 bases agree with TRBD1. The trim removed 8 bases at V and 0 bases at J, leaving 7 bases unmatched. The CDR3 spans 15 residues. Germline V gene lookup returns CDR1 MDHEN and CDR2 SYDVKM. The CDR3: CASARGPLSNQPQHF. CDR3 coding DNA: TGTGCCAGCGCTAGGGGGCCTCTTAGCAATCAGCCCCAGCATTTT.

The chain employs TRBV5-1 and TRBJ2-5; D is possibly TRBD2 (6 bases). V was shortened by 3 bases and J by 1 base, with 13 bases between the two germline ends. The V gene's germline CDR1 is SGHRS and CDR2 YFSETQ. CDR3 length: 15 amino acids. CDR3 residues: CASSYRGSPQETQYF. The CDR3 coding sequence is TGCGCCAGCAGCTACCGGGGGTCCCCCCAAGAGACCCAGTACTTC.

The chain recombines TRBV3-1 (or the pseudogene TRBV3-2) with TRBJ2-2; D might be TRBD1 or TRBD2, each matching 6 bases. This CDR3 has 14 residues. Germline lookup yields CDR1 LGHDT and CDR2 YNNKEL (reference sequence). Trimming pared 3 bases from V and 12 bases from J, leaving 17 bases between. CDR3 in amino acids: CASSQEGTRGKLFF. The CDR3, as DNA: TGTGCCAGCAGCCAGGAGGGTACTAGGGGGAAGCTGTTTTTT.

This clone was picked up one time. This chain links TRBV6-4 with TRBJ2-2; tentative D call: TRBD2 (5 bases). Trimming removed 7 bases from V and 4 bases from J, with 10 bases in between. This CDR3 spans 13 amino acids. Germline CDR1 is MRHNA and CDR2 is SNTAGT. For the CDR3, the DNA is TGTGCCAGCATGGAAGAGGGCACCGGGGAGCTGTTTTTT. Amino acids: CASMEEGTGELFF.

The chain employs TRBV5-1 and TRBJ2-5; TRBD2 matches at 11 bases. The CDR3 runs to 14 residues. CDR1 and CDR2 from the germline V gene are SGHRS and YFSETQ. The J segment lost 7 bases and the V segment lost 0 bases, leaving 2 bases of the junction unmatched. CDR3 nucleotide sequence: TGCGCCAGCAGCTTGGCCACTAGCGGGGGGACCCAGTACTTC. Its translation is CASSLATSGGTQYF.

The rearrangement joins TRBV5-1 to TRBJ2-7, with D possibly matching TRBD2 (5 bases). V was clipped by 4 bases and J by 2 bases, with 19 bases between them. From germline, CDR1 is SGHRS and CDR2 YFSETQ. This CDR3 has 16 residues. In nucleotides, the CDR3 is TGCGCCAGCAGCCAACGGGGAAGCGGTCCTACCTACGAGCAGTACTTC. Its protein is CASSQRGSGPTYEQYF.

The V call is TRBV15, the J call TRBJ1-2, with TRBD1 matching 8 bases. The germline CDR1 and CDR2 sequences are LNHNV and YYDKDF (reference sequence). The CDR3 sequence is 16 residues long. With V trimmed by 1 base and J by 4 bases, 8 bases remained unmatched. The CDR3 here is CATSRGPGQGAYGYTF. DNA of the CDR3: TGTGCCACCAGCAGAGGTCCCGGACAGGGAGCCTATGGCTACACCTTC.

The CDR3 DNA is TGTGCCAGCAGCATAGCGGGAGGTGTACAGTACGAGCAGTACTTC. Its protein product is CASSIAGGVQYEQYF. The chain joins TRBV6-5 to TRBJ2-7, with 10 bases identical to TRBD2. Germline V gene sequence: CDR1 MNHEY, CDR2 SVGAGI. After removal of 6 bases from V and 4 bases from J, the junction contained 9 bases not matched to a gene. This CDR3 has 15 amino acids.